One and the same sample provided the 4 T cell receptor beta chains below, sequenced in a study of vaccination and CD4 T cells after COVID-19. Sequenced with the Oncomine TCR Beta short-read assay was DNA taken from cultured CD4+ T cells. From the PCR reads, TCRdb called clonotypes with MiXCR, one entry per CDR3 protein. Of 11,000 or so distinct CDR3 sequences in the sample, 46% were seen once. Their recognized antigens are unknown. The treatment was: roughly ten-day PBMC culture with coronavirus spike peptide pools or control peptides (ViraFEST assay). Specimen: CD4+ T cells from blood, cultured in vitro. These receptors were taken from a human donor who had recovered from COVID-19.

The genes are TRBV2 and TRBJ2-4; D ambiguous. The CDR3 spans 10 residues. Per germline, CDR1 SNHLY and CDR2 FYNNEI. Trimming shortened V by 4 bases and J by 8 bases, and 3 bases separated the two germline ends. The DNA for the CDR3 is TGTGCCAGCAGTGGAGACATTCAGTACTTC. Its translation is CASSGDIQYF.

The chain carries TRBV27 and TRBJ2-2, with TRBD2 as a possible D gene (6 bases). V was shortened by 7 bases and J by 1 base, with 10 bases between the two germline ends. The germline CDR1 and CDR2 sequences are MNHEY and SMNVEV (reference sequence). This CDR3 is 14 amino acids long. The CDR3 nucleotides read TGTGCCAGCACGTGGGGGGAGAACACCGGGGAGCTGTTTTTT. Protein sequence: CASTWGENTGELFF.

This rearrangement joins TRBV30 to TRBJ2-7; a possible D gene is TRBD2 (6 bases). Germline CDR1 GTSNPN, CDR2 SVGIG (reference sequence). The CDR3 contains 16 residues. Trimming cost V 3 bases and J 1 base, with 19 bases left between them. The DNA of the CDR3 is TGTGCCTGGAGGGGAGGAGATGTACTGTTTTCCTACGAGCAGTACTTC. Translation: CAWRGGDVLFSYEQYF.

The chain has TRBV7-2 and TRBJ2-1; 13 nucleotides line up with TRBD2. Per the germline V gene, CDR1 is SGHTA and CDR2 is FQGNSA. V trimming: 4 bases; J trimming: 7 bases; junction bases outside the gene matches: 4. The length of the CDR3 is 15 residues. CDR3 region: CASSWTSGSLNEQFF. In DNA, the CDR3 is TGTGCCAGCAGCTGGACTAGCGGGAGTTTAAATGAGCAGTTCTTC.